The source of this T cell receptor (beta chain) is a study of spatial heterogeneity in lung cancer. Study-level information: Beta-chain sequences consistently outnumbered alpha-chain sequences in detection. Study-level points and caveats: Ubiquitous expanded tumor TCRs showed up in blood more at resection than follow-up.

This clonotype was detected many times. Its antigen is as yet unknown. Regarding time point: sample taken at primary tumor resection. Researchers sequenced whole RNA taken from tumor, nontumor lung or frozen PBMC without sorting. Donation came from around 77 patients with untreated early-stage non-small cell lung cancer. All TCR cDNA molecules were individually tagged with a unique molecular identifier. TCRdb redid the calling of the 5' RACE reads with MiXCR, one entry per CDR3 protein. The sample contains under 75,000 distinct CDR3 sequences, roughly 13% of which appear only once. The CDR3 extends over 14 amino acids. Germline-derived CDR1 and CDR2 are MNHEY and SMNVEV (reference sequence). The V end lost 4 bases, the J end lost 2 bases, and 12 bases lay between the germline ends.

The receptor comes from a male donor with early-stage non-small cell lung cancer. The chain uses TRBV27 and TRBJ2-7; no definite D call. The input for sequencing was PBMCs, taken at surgery. The CDR3 is CASSSLVLTYEQYF. The CDR3 nucleotides read TGTGCCAGCAGTTCACTGGTTCTCACCTACGAGCAGTACTTC.